This entry lists 24 T cell receptor beta chains sequenced from one sample in a study of T cells in Graves' hyperthyroidism and ophthalmopathy. Amplification targeted TCR beta CDR3 regions from RNA transcripts. The HTBI primer set drove a first-round RT-PCR of the TCR CDR3. TCRdb re-called the multiplex PCR reads through MiXCR, storing one row per CDR3 protein. The table lists around 450,000 distinct CDR3 sequences, roughly 13% of them singletons. Material: blood. The receptors were gathered from a woman aged 18-29 years with Graves' hyperthyroidism.

This clonotype was counted ten times or more. The J gene is TRBJ2-1, the V gene TRBV28; D not certain. The V end was cut by 5 bases, the J end by 3 bases, with 17 bases between. Germline V lookup: CDR1 MDHEN, CDR2 SYDVKM. There are 16 residues in the CDR3. As DNA, the CDR3 is TGTGCCAGCAGTCCCGGTCGAGGAGTAGGCTACAATGAGCAGTTCTTC. Protein sequence: CASSPGRGVGYNEQFF.

This clonotype was seen a few times. The V call is TRBV27, the J call TRBJ2-4; possibly TRBD1 for D (6 bases). V lost 4 bases to trimming and J lost 2 bases, with 9 bases between them. The length of the CDR3 is 14 residues. Germline V CDR1 and CDR2: MNHEY, SMNVEV (reference sequence). DNA of the CDR3: TGTGCCAGCAGTTCCAGGGGAACCAAAAACATTCAGTACTTC. This sequence encodes CASSSRGTKNIQYF.

A few counts support this clonotype. V is TRBV6-1 and J is TRBJ2-1; 7 positions match TRBD2. The CDR3 has 16 amino acids. Germline lookup yields CDR1 MNHNS and CDR2 SASEGT. Trimming took 5 bases from V and 4 from J; bases not matched to a gene: 11. CDR3 sequence (DNA): TGTGCCAGCAGTCGGGTAGCGGGTTCCCCTTACAATGAGCAGTTCTTC. It encodes CASSRVAGSPYNEQFF.

In this sample, this clonotype turned up many times. The chain joins TRBV27 to TRBJ2-2; D unresolved. The germline V gene encodes CDR1 MNHEY and CDR2 SMNVEV (reference sequence). This CDR3 comprises 13 residues. With 2 bases removed from V and 4 bases from J, the gap between germline ends came to 5 bases. In nucleotides, the CDR3 is TGTGCCAGCAGTTTAACATTCACCGGGGAGCTGTTTTTT. Residues: CASSLTFTGELFF.

This clonotype has at least ten counts. The chain combines TRBV28 with TRBJ2-3; 7 nucleotides agree with TRBD2. CDR3 size: 16 residues. Germline CDR1 MDHEN, CDR2 SYDVKM. After removal of 4 bases from V and 1 base from J, the junction contained 8 bases not matched to a gene. The CDR3 is CASSSLPGRGTDTQYF. The CDR3 DNA sequence: TGTGCCAGCAGTTCGTTACCTGGGAGGGGCACAGATACGCAGTATTTT.

Written as DNA, the CDR3 is TGTGCCAGCAGCTCAGGACAGGGAGTCAATGAGCAGTTCTTC. It is translated as CASSSGQGVNEQFF. The V gene is TRBV7-3, the J gene TRBJ2-1, with 8 positions matching TRBD1. J gave up 6 bases and V 4 bases, and 5 bases lay outside the gene matches. This CDR3 spans 14 amino acids. Germline CDR1 SGHTA, CDR2 FQGTGA.

This clonotype was detected only a few times. This clone may be a read error of a much larger clone one base away. The rearrangement uses TRBV7-8 and TRBJ2-7; the D gene is possibly TRBD2 (7 bases). Trimming took 1 base from V and 7 from J, leaving 14 bases between them. The CDR3 is 14 amino acids. The germline CDR1 and CDR2 sequences are SGHVS and FQNEAQ. The chain's CDR3 is CASSLGGRETEQYF. The CDR3 coding sequence is TGTGCCAGCAGCTTAGGGGGGCGGGAGACTGAGCAGTACTTC.

This clonotype was seen repeatedly, ten times or more. The rearrangement joins TRBV19 to TRBJ2-1; 9 bases map to TRBD2. The CDR3 has 15 residues. V dropped 7 bases and J dropped 6; count of bases not matched to a gene: 10. CDR1 is LNHDA and CDR2 is SQIVND in the germline V gene (reference sequence). The CDR3 DNA reads as TGTGCCAGTACCATAGCGGGAGTGGGTTCCAATGAGCAGTTCTTC. Translated, it gives CASTIAGVGSNEQFF.

V usage is TRBV6-1 and J usage is TRBJ1-6, with unresolved D. Germline CDR1 MNHNS, CDR2 SASEGT. There are 15 residues in the CDR3. V shed 0 bases and J shed 4 bases, with 7 bases lying between them. CDR3 nucleotide sequence: TGTGCCAGCAGTGAAGCATCGGGATATAATTCACCCCTCCACTTT. Translated: CASSEASGYNSPLHF.

The sample holds many counts of this clonotype. The V call is TRBV18, the J call TRBJ2-3, with 10 bases lining up with TRBD2. Per the germline V gene, CDR1 is KGHSH and CDR2 is LQKENI. V lost 2 bases, J lost 4 bases, and 9 bases stayed unmatched. The CDR3 has 17 amino acids. In nucleotides, the CDR3 is TGTGCCAGCTCACCAAAGGGTCTAGCGGGAGAAGCAGATACGCAGTATTTT. This gives the protein CASSPKGLAGEADTQYF.

This clonotype has more than one count but fewer than ten. The J gene is TRBJ2-5, the V gene TRBV4-1; 12 nucleotides line up with TRBD1. This CDR3 is built from 18 residues. CDR1 is MGHRA, CDR2 YSYEKL, per germline. The V and J ends lost 3 bases and 3 bases, in that order; junction bases with no gene match: 11. CDR3 DNA: TGCGCCAGCAGCCAGAGGACCCCCGGGACAGGGGGCGAAGAGACCCAGTACTTC. It encodes CASSQRTPGTGGEETQYF.

This clonotype has only a few counts. The CDR3 is CASSLAGLEQYF. The DNA of the CDR3 is TGTGCCAGCAGCTTAGCTGGTCTCGAGCAGTACTTC. The chain carries TRBV7-9 and TRBJ2-7; no clear D gene. The V and J ends lost 0 bases and 6 bases respectively, with 6 bases between them. The CDR3 length is 12 residues. Germline V CDR1 and CDR2: SEHNR, FQNEAQ (reference sequence).

The sample holds many counts of this clonotype. This chain connects TRBV4-2 to TRBJ2-1; 10 bases align to TRBD2. V trimming: 4 bases; J trimming: 0 bases; junction bases outside the gene matches: 3. The CDR3 is 16 amino acids. Germline CDR1 and CDR2: LGHNA and YNFKEQ. The CDR3 DNA reads as TGTGCCAGCAGCCCGGGACTAGCGAGCTCCTACAATGAGCAGTTCTTC. This encodes CASSPGLASSYNEQFF.

In this sample, this clonotype turned up many times. This sequence joins TRBV2 and TRBJ2-5; TRBD2 matches 10 bases. Trimming took 6 bases from V and 4 from J; bases not matched to a gene: 8. Germline CDR1 reads SNHLY; CDR2 reads FYNNEI. The CDR3 consists of 15 residues. For the CDR3, the DNA is TGTGCCAGCAGCTCACGCCGACTAGCGGGAGAGACCCAGTACTTC. Translating gives CASSSRRLAGETQYF.

The table lists this clonotype with many counts. The V and J genes are TRBV18 and TRBJ1-6, with D possibly being TRBD1 (5 bases). This CDR3 has 17 residues. V was clipped by 1 base and J by 11 bases, with 21 bases between them. Per the germline V gene, CDR1 is KGHSH and CDR2 is LQKENI. The CDR3 loop is CASSPRGEDVYSAPLHF. The CDR3 region has the DNA TGTGCCAGCTCACCACGGGGGGAGGACGTATACTCGGCACCCCTCCACTTT.

In its sample, this clonotype was seen many times. The chain has TRBV10-1 and TRBJ2-7, with 9 bases aligning to TRBD1. Germline V gives CDR1 WNHNN, CDR2 SYGVQD (reference sequence). The CDR3 has 15 amino acids. J was trimmed by 2 bases and V by 3 bases; bases with no gene match: 5. CDR3 nucleotide sequence: TGCGCCAGCAGTGATGAAGGACAGGGGACCTACGAGCAGTACTTC. It codes for CASSDEGQGTYEQYF.

The rearrangement links TRBV12-3 or TRBV12-4 to TRBJ2-1, with D perhaps matching TRBD2 (5 bases). This CDR3 is 15 amino acids long. Trimming left V 7 bases short and J 9 bases short, with 22 bases between. The CDR3 region has the DNA TGTGCCAGCACCCCGAGGCTAGCCCACACTACTGAGCAGTTCTTC. This gives the protein CASTPRLAHTTEQFF.

J is TRBJ2-7 and V is TRBV7-9, with D possibly matching TRBD2 (5 bases). The CDR3 extends over 14 amino acids. Germline V gives CDR1 SEHNR, CDR2 FQNEAQ (reference sequence). Trimming took off 5 bases at V and 6 bases at J, with 17 bases between the two ends. The CDR3 sequence: CASSQGLNLGEQYF. CDR3 DNA: TGTGCCAGCAGCCAAGGACTGAACTTGGGCGAGCAGTACTTC.

For this clonotype: A read error is possible here, since a much larger clone lies one base away. The chain combines TRBV7-3 with TRBJ2-2; 8 nucleotides line up with TRBD1. CDR3 length: 16 residues. Trimming at V came to 5 bases and at J to 7 bases, leaving 12 bases not matched to a gene. Germline-derived CDR1 and CDR2 are SGHTA and FQGTGA. The CDR3 coding sequence is TGTGCCAGCAGCCAGAGGGGTCCAGGGGGCGTCGGGGAGCTGTTTTTT. Protein: CASSQRGPGGVGELFF.

The chain has TRBV12-3 or TRBV12-4 and TRBJ2-2; 8 bases map to TRBD2. CDR3 size: 15 residues. J gave up 8 bases and V 6 bases, and 11 bases lay outside the gene matches. CDR3 in DNA: TGTGCCAGCAGCCCGGTTATAAGCGGGAGTGGGGAGCTGTTTTTT. Translating it yields CASSPVISGSGELFF.

This clonotype appeared many times. The chain employs TRBV28 and TRBJ1-1, with D perhaps TRBD1 (6 bases). This CDR3 contains 13 residues. Trimming shortened V by 7 bases and J by 5 bases, and 14 bases separated the two germline ends. Germline assignment: CDR1 MDHEN and CDR2 SYDVKM. CDR3 protein: CASTQGGETEAFF. In DNA, the CDR3 is TGTGCCAGCACACAGGGTGGGGAGACTGAAGCTTTCTTT.

This clonotype occurred many times. At one boundary the junction diverges from the germline segment, which might be a read error. The chain has TRBV5-1 and TRBJ1-2; no clear D. The CDR3 has 12 amino acids. Per germline, CDR1 SGHRS and CDR2 YFSETQ. The DNA of the CDR3 is TGTGCCAGCAGTCCGACCGACTATGGCTACACCTTC. Encoded protein: CASSPTDYGYTF.

This clonotype was seen at least ten times. V is TRBV7-7 and J is TRBJ2-5; a weak D match, TRBD2 (7 bases). CDR1 is SSHAT, CDR2 FNYEAQ, per germline (reference sequence). This CDR3 spans 12 amino acids. CDR3 DNA sequence: TGTGCTAGCGCGGGGGCAGGAGAGACCCAGTACTTC. The encoded protein is CASAGAGETQYF. The variable domain in full, completed from reference TRBV7-7 and TRBJ2-5, reads GAGVSQSPRYKVTKRGQDVTLRCDPISSHATLYWYQQALGQGPEFLTYFNYEAQPDKSGLPSDRFSAERPEGSISTLTIQRTEQRDSAMYRCASAGAGETQYFGPGTRLLVL.

This clonotype came up many times. CDR3 residues: CASSSSGPRTDTQYF. The DNA for the CDR3 is TGTGCCAGCAGCTCGTCGGGCCCACGCACAGATACGCAGTATTTT. J is TRBJ2-3 and V is TRBV7-8; D is undetermined. The CDR3 spans 15 residues. Trimming pared 4 bases from V and 1 base from J, leaving 12 bases between. The V gene's germline CDR1 is SGHVS and CDR2 FQNEAQ.